This is a list of T cell receptor beta chains from one sample in a study of T-cell memory formation after mild COVID-19. A single record per CDR3 protein comes from TCRdb applying MiXCR to the 5' RACE reads. The sample yields roughly 42,000 distinct CDR3 sequences, about 7.3% seen once. Sequenced sample: PBMCs or a T cell subset sorted from them (not recorded which). The origin of the receptors is a young man who had mild COVID-19 (a few samples of this study predate the infection). Cell type and time point are not known. The CDR3 runs from the conserved cysteine through the conserved F or W. The order of the fields is J gene, V gene, clone size, D gene, CDR3 protein, CDR3 DNA. A D gene is named only where the DNA matches it firmly. The size of a clone is reported for some rows only, either as once, few or many, or as a class for expanded clones.

j_gene: TRBJ2-5; v_gene: TRBV20-1; abundance: NA; d_gene: NA; CDR3aa: CSVGGVETQYF; CDR3nt: TGCAGTGTTGGGGGTGTAGAGACCCAGTACTTC
j_gene: TRBJ2-1; v_gene: TRBV30; abundance: few; d_gene: NA; CDR3aa: CAWSVQVTSEQFF; CDR3nt: TGTGCCTGGAGTGTGCAAGTCACAAGTGAGCAGTTCTTC
j_gene: TRBJ1-6; v_gene: TRBV28; abundance: few; d_gene: NA; CDR3aa: CATQWELSLHF; CDR3nt: TGTGCCACACAGTGGGAGTTGTCCCTCCACTTT
j_gene: TRBJ1-2; v_gene: TRBV15; abundance: NA; d_gene: NA; CDR3aa: CATSRDVRRDGYTF; CDR3nt: TGTGCCACCAGCAGAGATGTAAGGAGGGACGGCTACACCTTC
j_gene: TRBJ2-5; v_gene: TRBV12-3/TRBV12-4; abundance: few; d_gene: TRBD2; CDR3aa: CASSLIAGGQETQYF; CDR3nt: TGTGCCAGCAGTTTAATAGCGGGCGGACAAGAGACCCAGTACTTC
j_gene: TRBJ2-1; v_gene: TRBV27; abundance: few; d_gene: NA; CDR3aa: CASSPRFPGPNWEQFF; CDR3nt: TGTGCCAGCAGTCCCCGATTCCCGGGACCCAACTGGGAGCAGTTCTTC
j_gene: TRBJ1-4; v_gene: TRBV6-5; abundance: few; d_gene: NA; CDR3aa: CASSLTISNEKLFF; CDR3nt: TGTGCCAGCAGTTTGACAATATCTAATGAAAAACTGTTTTTT
j_gene: TRBJ2-1; v_gene: TRBV3-1; abundance: NA; d_gene: TRBD2; CDR3aa: CASSLRGSGGRHEQFF; CDR3nt: TGTGCCAGCAGCCTAAGGGGAAGCGGGGGGCGTCATGAGCAGTTCTTC
j_gene: TRBJ1-1; v_gene: TRBV3-1; abundance: few; d_gene: NA; CDR3aa: CASSQSTNTEAFF; CDR3nt: TGTGCCAGCAGCCAATCCACGAACACTGAAGCTTTCTTT
j_gene: TRBJ1-5; v_gene: TRBV4-2; abundance: few; d_gene: NA; CDR3aa: CASSPGQPNQPQHF; CDR3nt: TGTGCCAGCAGCCCCGGACAGCCTAATCAGCCCCAGCATTTT
j_gene: TRBJ2-5; v_gene: TRBV27; abundance: few; d_gene: NA; CDR3aa: CASSLAGQRETQYF; CDR3nt: TGTGCCAGCAGTTTAGCGGGACAGAGGGAGACCCAGTACTTC
j_gene: TRBJ2-5; v_gene: TRBV4-1; abundance: few; d_gene: TRBD2; CDR3aa: CASSPKGLADQETQYF; CDR3nt: TGCGCCAGCAGCCCAAAAGGGCTAGCGGACCAAGAGACCCAGTACTTC
j_gene: TRBJ2-2; v_gene: TRBV7-6; abundance: NA; d_gene: NA; CDR3aa: CASSSTITGELFF; CDR3nt: TGTGCCAGCAGCTCCACAATCACCGGGGAGCTGTTTTTT
j_gene: TRBJ2-7; v_gene: TRBV28; abundance: few; d_gene: TRBD1; CDR3aa: CASTGQRPYEQYF; CDR3nt: TGTGCCAGCACGGGACAGAGGCCCTACGAGCAGTACTTC
j_gene: TRBJ1-1; v_gene: TRBV2; abundance: few; d_gene: NA; CDR3aa: CASNSWAGVNTEAFF; CDR3nt: TGTGCCAGCAACTCTTGGGCAGGGGTGAACACTGAAGCTTTCTTT
j_gene: TRBJ2-7; v_gene: TRBV11-2; abundance: many; d_gene: TRBD2; CDR3aa: CASSLVEGRGEQYF; CDR3nt: TGTGCCAGCAGCTTAGTCGAGGGGAGGGGCGAGCAGTACTTC
j_gene: TRBJ1-4; v_gene: TRBV29-1; abundance: many; d_gene: NA; CDR3aa: CSVIAEGNPKLFF; CDR3nt: TGCAGCGTCATAGCCGAAGGGAATCCAAAACTGTTTTTT
j_gene: TRBJ1-1; v_gene: TRBV6-5; abundance: NA; d_gene: NA; CDR3aa: CASTPGGRDTEAFF; CDR3nt: TGTGCCAGCACCCCGGGTGGCCGAGACACTGAAGCTTTCTTT
j_gene: TRBJ1-4; v_gene: TRBV21-1; abundance: NA; d_gene: NA; CDR3aa: CASSKATRDGDTRGNEKLFF; CDR3nt: TGTGCCAGCAGCAAAGCTACGAGAGATGGGGACACCAGGGGTAATGAAAAACTGTTTTTT
j_gene: TRBJ2-5; v_gene: TRBV4-2; abundance: many; d_gene: NA; CDR3aa: CASSQDPQGTQYF; CDR3nt: TGTGCCAGCAGCCAAGATCCACAAGGGACCCAGTACTTC
j_gene: TRBJ2-7; v_gene: TRBV5-1; abundance: NA; d_gene: NA; CDR3aa: CASSLPGTYEQYF; CDR3nt: TGCGCCAGCAGCTTGCCAGGAACCTACGAGCAGTACTTC
j_gene: TRBJ2-1; v_gene: TRBV12-3/TRBV12-4; abundance: NA; d_gene: TRBD2; CDR3aa: CASSPGGTTSYNEQFF; CDR3nt: TGTGCCAGCAGCCCCGGGGGGACTACATCCTACAATGAGCAGTTCTTC
j_gene: TRBJ1-2; v_gene: TRBV30; abundance: few; d_gene: NA; CDR3aa: CASPRAGNYGYTF; CDR3nt: TGTGCCTCGCCACGTGCGGGAAACTATGGCTACACCTTC
j_gene: TRBJ2-1; v_gene: TRBV6-5; abundance: few; d_gene: NA; CDR3aa: CASSSHLISSDQQFF; CDR3nt: TGTGCCAGCAGTTCCCACCTGATCTCCTCGGACCAGCAGTTCTTC
j_gene: TRBJ1-6; v_gene: TRBV15; abundance: few; d_gene: NA; CDR3aa: CATSRGGPGNSPLHF; CDR3nt: TGTGCCACCAGCAGAGGCGGGCCCGGTAATTCACCCCTCCACTTT
j_gene: TRBJ1-2; v_gene: TRBV15; abundance: NA; d_gene: TRBD1; CDR3aa: CATSRGPGGREGYTF; CDR3nt: TGTGCCACCAGCAGAGGCCCAGGGGGGCGTGAAGGCTACACCTTC
j_gene: TRBJ1-1; v_gene: TRBV7-2; abundance: NA; d_gene: NA; CDR3aa: CASSLVSGMMNTEAFF; CDR3nt: TGTGCCAGCAGCTTAGTCTCAGGGATGATGAACACTGAAGCTTTCTTT
j_gene: TRBJ2-1; v_gene: TRBV28; abundance: many; d_gene: NA; CDR3aa: CASSLLVPYNEQFF; CDR3nt: TGTGCCAGCAGTTTACTAGTTCCCTACAATGAGCAGTTCTTC
j_gene: TRBJ2-5; v_gene: TRBV2; abundance: many; d_gene: NA; CDR3aa: CASSFRAMQTQYF; CDR3nt: TGTGCCAGCAGTTTTAGGGCCATGCAGACCCAGTACTTC
j_gene: TRBJ1-1; v_gene: TRBV18; abundance: many; d_gene: TRBD1; CDR3aa: CASSPRGTGDTEAFF; CDR3nt: TGTGCCAGCTCACCAAGGGGGACAGGGGACACTGAAGCTTTCTTT
j_gene: TRBJ2-7; v_gene: TRBV5-1; abundance: few; d_gene: NA; CDR3aa: CASSLVSPHYEQYF; CDR3nt: TGCGCCAGCAGCTTGGTGTCGCCCCACTACGAGCAGTACTTC
j_gene: TRBJ2-2; v_gene: TRBV4-1; abundance: few; d_gene: NA; CDR3aa: CASSQDSSRELFF; CDR3nt: TGCGCCAGCAGCCAAGATTCCTCGAGGGAGCTGTTTTTT
j_gene: TRBJ2-5; v_gene: TRBV5-6; abundance: many; d_gene: TRBD2; CDR3aa: CASSGGLAVQETQYF; CDR3nt: TGTGCCAGCAGCGGGGGACTAGCGGTACAAGAGACCCAGTACTTC
j_gene: TRBJ2-2; v_gene: TRBV5-1; abundance: many; d_gene: NA; CDR3aa: CASSSNGANANTGELFF; CDR3nt: TGCGCCAGCAGCTCGAACGGGGCTAACGCGAACACCGGGGAGCTGTTTTTT
j_gene: TRBJ1-5; v_gene: TRBV20-1; abundance: NA; d_gene: NA; CDR3aa: CSASDINQPQHF; CDR3nt: TGCAGTGCTAGCGACATAAATCAGCCCCAGCATTTT
j_gene: TRBJ1-1; v_gene: TRBV7-6; abundance: few; d_gene: NA; CDR3aa: CASSLPDTEAFF; CDR3nt: TGTGCCAGCAGCTTGCCCGACACTGAAGCTTTCTTT
j_gene: TRBJ2-2; v_gene: TRBV7-3; abundance: many; d_gene: TRBD2; CDR3aa: CASSPQAGPGELFF; CDR3nt: TGTGCCAGCAGCCCCCAAGCGGGACCCGGGGAGCTGTTTTTT
j_gene: TRBJ1-3; v_gene: TRBV18; abundance: once; d_gene: NA; CDR3aa: CASSPEEGSSGNTIYF; CDR3nt: TGTGCCAGCTCACCGGAGGAAGGGAGCTCTGGAAACACCATATATTTT
j_gene: TRBJ2-3; v_gene: TRBV6-2/TRBV6-3; abundance: medium-sized; d_gene: NA; CDR3aa: CASSRGQTNTDTQYF; CDR3nt: TGTGCCAGCAGTCGGGGGCAAACCAATACAGATACGCAGTATTTT
j_gene: TRBJ1-5; v_gene: TRBV10-2; abundance: NA; d_gene: TRBD1; CDR3aa: CASGQGGQPQHF; CDR3nt: TGCGCCAGCGGACAGGGGGGCCAGCCCCAGCATTTT
j_gene: TRBJ2-5; v_gene: TRBV7-2; abundance: few; d_gene: NA; CDR3aa: CASGSFVGLGETQYF; CDR3nt: TGTGCCAGCGGGTCTTTCGTGGGGCTGGGAGAGACCCAGTACTTC